This TCR beta chain emerged from a study of blood T cell repertoires in COVID-19. CDR3 length: 13 amino acids. V was shortened by 3 bases and J by 6 bases, with 10 bases between the two germline ends. Germline V gene sequence: CDR1 KGHSH, CDR2 LQKENI. Clones were read by immunoSEQ multiplex PCR, and TCRdb kept only the in-frame ones, dropping some. The profile covers about 110,000 clones, with around 88% appearing a single time and 0.88% taken by the ten largest. This rearrangement joins TRBV18 to TRBJ2-3; D remains ambiguous. The receptor was isolated from a woman aged 45 to 65 with active or convalescent COVID-19. Sequencing used peripheral blood. DNA for the CDR3: TGTGCCAGCTCACCCGGGTCCGCGGATACGCAGTATTTT. Amino acid sequence: CASSPGSADTQYF.